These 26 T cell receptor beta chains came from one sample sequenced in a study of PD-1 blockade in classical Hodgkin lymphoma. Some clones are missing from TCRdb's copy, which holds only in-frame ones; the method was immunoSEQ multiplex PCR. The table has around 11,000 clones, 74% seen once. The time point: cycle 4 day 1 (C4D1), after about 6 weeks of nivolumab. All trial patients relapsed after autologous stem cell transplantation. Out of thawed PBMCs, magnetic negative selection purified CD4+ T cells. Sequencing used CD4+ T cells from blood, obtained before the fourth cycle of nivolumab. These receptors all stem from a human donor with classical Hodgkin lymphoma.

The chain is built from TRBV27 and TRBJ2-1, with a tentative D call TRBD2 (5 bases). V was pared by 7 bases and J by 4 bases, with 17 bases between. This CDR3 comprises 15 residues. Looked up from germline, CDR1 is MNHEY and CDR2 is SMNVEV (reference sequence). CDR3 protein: CASNLGGSLYNEQFF. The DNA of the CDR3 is TGTGCCAGCAACTTAGGAGGCAGCCTGTACAATGAGCAGTTCTTC.

The CDR3 sequence is CASSPLPGETEAFF. The CDR3 nucleotides are TGTGCCAGCTCACCACTTCCAGGGGAAACTGAAGCTTTCTTT. The V and J genes are TRBV18 and TRBJ1-1; possible D gene TRBD1, 6 bases. The CDR3 sequence is 14 residues long. V gave up 1 base and J gave up 5 bases, with 11 bases separating them. Germline values: CDR1 KGHSH, CDR2 LQKENI. The full variable domain, completed using reference TRBV18 and TRBJ1-1, is NAGVMQNPRHLVRRRGQEARLRCSPMKGHSHVYWYRQLPEEGLKFMVYLQKENIIDESGMPKERFSAEFPKEGPSILRIQQVVRGDSAAYFCASSPLPGETEAFFGQGTRLTVV.

CDR3 in amino acids: CASSLEPRGEQYF. For the CDR3, the DNA is TGTGCCAGCAGCTTAGAGCCCAGAGGCGAGCAGTACTTC. The chain couples TRBV11-3 to TRBJ2-7, with D hard to call. The CDR3 runs 13 residues. The V end was cut by 0 bases, the J end by 6 bases, with 9 bases between. Germline values: CDR1 SGHNT, CDR2 YENEEA.

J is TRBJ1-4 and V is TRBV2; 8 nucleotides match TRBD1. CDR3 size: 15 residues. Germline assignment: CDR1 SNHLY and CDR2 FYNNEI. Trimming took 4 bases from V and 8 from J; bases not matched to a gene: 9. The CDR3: CASSATGTGAEKLFF. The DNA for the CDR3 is TGTGCCAGCAGTGCCACCGGGACAGGAGCAGAAAAACTGTTTTTT.

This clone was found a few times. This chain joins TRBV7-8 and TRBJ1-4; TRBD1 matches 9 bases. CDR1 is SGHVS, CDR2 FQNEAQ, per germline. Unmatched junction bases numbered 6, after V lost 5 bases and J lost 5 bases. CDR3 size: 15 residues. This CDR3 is CASSPWTGVNEKLFF. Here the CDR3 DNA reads TGTGCCAGCAGCCCCTGGACAGGGGTCAATGAAAAACTGTTTTTT.

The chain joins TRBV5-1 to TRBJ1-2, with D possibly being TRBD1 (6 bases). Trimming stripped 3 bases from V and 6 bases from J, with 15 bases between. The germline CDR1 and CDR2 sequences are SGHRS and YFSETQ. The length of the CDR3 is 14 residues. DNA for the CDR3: TGCGCCAGCAGCTCCAGAGGGGGAAAGGATGGCTACACCTTC. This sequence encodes CASSSRGGKDGYTF.

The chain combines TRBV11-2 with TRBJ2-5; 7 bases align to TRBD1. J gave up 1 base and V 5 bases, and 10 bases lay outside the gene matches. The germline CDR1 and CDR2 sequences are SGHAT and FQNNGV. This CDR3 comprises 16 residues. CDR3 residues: CASSHRQGSVQETQYF. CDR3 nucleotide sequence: TGTGCCAGCAGCCATAGACAGGGCTCCGTCCAAGAGACCCAGTACTTC.

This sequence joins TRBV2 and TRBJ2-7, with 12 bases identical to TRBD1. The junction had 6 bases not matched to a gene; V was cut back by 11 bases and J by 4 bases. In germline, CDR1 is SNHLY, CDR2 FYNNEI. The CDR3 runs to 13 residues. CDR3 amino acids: CAGGTGGGYEQYF. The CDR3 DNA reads TGTGCCGGGGGGACAGGGGGCGGTTACGAGCAGTACTTC.

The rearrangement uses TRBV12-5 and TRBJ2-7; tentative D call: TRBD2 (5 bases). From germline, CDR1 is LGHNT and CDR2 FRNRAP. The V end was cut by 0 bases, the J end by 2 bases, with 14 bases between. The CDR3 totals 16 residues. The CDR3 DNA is TGTGCTAGTGGTTTGGTACTGGGTGGGAGCCCCTACGAGCAGTACTTC. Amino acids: CASGLVLGGSPYEQYF.

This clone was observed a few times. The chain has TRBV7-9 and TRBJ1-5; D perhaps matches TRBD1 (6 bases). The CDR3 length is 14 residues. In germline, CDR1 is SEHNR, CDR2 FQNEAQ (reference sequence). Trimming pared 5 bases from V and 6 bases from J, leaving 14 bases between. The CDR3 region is CASSPTGQGQPQHF. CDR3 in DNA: TGTGCCAGCAGCCCTACAGGGCAGGGTCAGCCCCAGCATTTT.

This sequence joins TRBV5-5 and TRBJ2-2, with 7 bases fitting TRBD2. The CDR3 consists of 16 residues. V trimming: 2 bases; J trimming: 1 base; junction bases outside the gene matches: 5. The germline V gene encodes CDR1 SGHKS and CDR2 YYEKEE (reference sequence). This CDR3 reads CASSFSSGLNTGELFF. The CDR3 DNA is TGTGCCAGCAGCTTCTCTAGCGGCCTGAACACCGGGGAGCTGTTTTTT.

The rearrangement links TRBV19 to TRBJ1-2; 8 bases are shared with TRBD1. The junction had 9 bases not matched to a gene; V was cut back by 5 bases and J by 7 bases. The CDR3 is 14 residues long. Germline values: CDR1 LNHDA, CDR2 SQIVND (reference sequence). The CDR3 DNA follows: TGTGCCAGTAGTCGACCGGACAGGGTGTTTGGCTACACCTTC. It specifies CASSRPDRVFGYTF.

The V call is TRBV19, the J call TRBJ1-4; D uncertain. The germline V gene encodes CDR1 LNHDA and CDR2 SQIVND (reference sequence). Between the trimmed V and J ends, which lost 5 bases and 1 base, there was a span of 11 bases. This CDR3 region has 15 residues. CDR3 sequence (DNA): TGTGCCAGTAGTGTCGGAATCGGAACTAATGAAAAACTGTTTTTT. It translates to CASSVGIGTNEKLFF.

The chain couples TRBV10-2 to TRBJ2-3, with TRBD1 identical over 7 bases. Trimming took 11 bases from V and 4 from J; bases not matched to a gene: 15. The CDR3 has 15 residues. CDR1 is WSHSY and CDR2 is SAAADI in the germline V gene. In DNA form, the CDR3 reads TGCGCCGTTTCGAAGGGGGCACAGTGGGCAGATACGCAGTATTTT. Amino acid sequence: CAVSKGAQWADTQYF.

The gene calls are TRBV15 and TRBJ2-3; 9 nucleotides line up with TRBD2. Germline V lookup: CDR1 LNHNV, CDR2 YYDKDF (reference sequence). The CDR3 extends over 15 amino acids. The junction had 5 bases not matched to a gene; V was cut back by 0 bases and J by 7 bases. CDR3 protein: CATSRDFAGGNTQYF. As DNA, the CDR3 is TGTGCCACCAGCAGAGATTTCGCGGGAGGGAATACGCAGTATTTT.

The CDR3 DNA sequence: TGTGCCAGCAGTGAAGTGACAGGGGGTTTTACCTACGAGCAGTACTTC. Residues: CASSEVTGGFTYEQYF. The rearrangement uses TRBV6-1 and TRBJ2-7; 9 bases are shared with TRBD1. CDR3 size: 16 residues. V gave up 1 base and J gave up 2 bases; unmatched junction bases: 6. CDR1 is MNHNS and CDR2 is SASEGT in the germline V gene.

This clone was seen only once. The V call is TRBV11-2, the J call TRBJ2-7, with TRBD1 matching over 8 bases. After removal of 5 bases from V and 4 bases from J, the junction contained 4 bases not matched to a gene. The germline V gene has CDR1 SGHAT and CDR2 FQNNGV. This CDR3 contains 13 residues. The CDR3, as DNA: TGTGCCAGCAGCGCCCGGACAGGGTACGAGCAGTACTTC. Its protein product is CASSARTGYEQYF.

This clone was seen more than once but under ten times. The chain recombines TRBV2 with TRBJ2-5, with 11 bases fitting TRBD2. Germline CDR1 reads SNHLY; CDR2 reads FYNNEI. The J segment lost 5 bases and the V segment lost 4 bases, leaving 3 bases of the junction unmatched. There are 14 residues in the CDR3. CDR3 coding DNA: TGTGCCAGCAGTGCGGGACTAGCGGCGGAGACCCAGTACTTC. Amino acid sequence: CASSAGLAAETQYF.

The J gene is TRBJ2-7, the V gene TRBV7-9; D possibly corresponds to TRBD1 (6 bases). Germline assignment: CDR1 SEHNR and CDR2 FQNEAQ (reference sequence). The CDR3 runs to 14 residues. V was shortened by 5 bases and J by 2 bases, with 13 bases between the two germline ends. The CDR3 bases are TGTGCCAGCAGCCGACTCCAGGGGACCTACGAGCAGTACTTC. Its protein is CASSRLQGTYEQYF.

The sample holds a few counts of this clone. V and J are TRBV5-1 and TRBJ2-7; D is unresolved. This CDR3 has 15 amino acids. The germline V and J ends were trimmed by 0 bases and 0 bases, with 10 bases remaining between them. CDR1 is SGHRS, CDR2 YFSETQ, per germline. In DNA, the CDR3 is TGCGCCAGCAGCTTGGACAGCTTAAGCTCCTACGAGCAGTACTTC. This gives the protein CASSLDSLSSYEQYF. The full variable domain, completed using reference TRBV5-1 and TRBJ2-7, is KAGVTQTPRYLIKTRGQQVTLSCSPISGHRSVSWYQQTPGQGLQFLFEYFSETQRNKGNFPGRFSGRQFSNSRSEMNVSTLELGDSALYLCASSLDSLSSYEQYFGPGTRLTVT.

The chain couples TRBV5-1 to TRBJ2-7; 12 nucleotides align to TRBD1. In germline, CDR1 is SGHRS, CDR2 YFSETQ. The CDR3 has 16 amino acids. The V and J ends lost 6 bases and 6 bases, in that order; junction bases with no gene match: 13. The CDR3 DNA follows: TGCGCCAGCATGCTTAACCCGGGACAGGGGGCGGGCGAGCAGTACTTC. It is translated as CASMLNPGQGAGEQYF.

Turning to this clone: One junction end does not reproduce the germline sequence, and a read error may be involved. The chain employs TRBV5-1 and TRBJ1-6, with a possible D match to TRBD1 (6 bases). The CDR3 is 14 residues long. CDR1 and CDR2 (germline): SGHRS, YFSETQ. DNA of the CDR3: TGCGCCAGCACCACCGAGGGGGGAACGTCACCCCCCCACTTT. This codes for CASTTEGGTSPPHF.

CDR3 sequence (DNA): TGTGCCAGCAGCTTCAAGGGGCCAGCTAACTATGGCTACACCTTC. Encoded protein: CASSFKGPANYGYTF. The J gene is TRBJ1-2, the V gene TRBV7-2; weak D call: TRBD1 (5 bases). Per the germline V gene, CDR1 is SGHTA and CDR2 is FQGNSA. The CDR3 consists of 15 residues. Trimming left V 3 bases short and J 0 bases short, with 11 bases between.

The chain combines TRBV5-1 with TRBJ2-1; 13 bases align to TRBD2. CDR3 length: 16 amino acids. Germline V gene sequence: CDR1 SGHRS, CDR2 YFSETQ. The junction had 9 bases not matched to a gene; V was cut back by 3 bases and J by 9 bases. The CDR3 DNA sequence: TGCGCCAGCAGCTCCTTCACTAGCGGGAGGGCGGGTGAGCAGTTCTTC. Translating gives CASSSFTSGRAGEQFF.

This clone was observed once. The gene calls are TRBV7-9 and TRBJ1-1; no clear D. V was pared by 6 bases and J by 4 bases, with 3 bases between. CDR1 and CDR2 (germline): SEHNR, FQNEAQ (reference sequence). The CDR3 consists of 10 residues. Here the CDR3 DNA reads TGTGCCAGCAGTCGCACTGAAGCTTTCTTT. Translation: CASSRTEAFF. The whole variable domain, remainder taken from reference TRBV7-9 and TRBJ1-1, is DTGVSQNPRHKITKRGQNVTFRCDPISEHNRLYWYRQTLGQGPEFLTYFQNEAQLEKSRLLSDRFSAERPKGSFSTLEIQRTEQGDSAMYLCASSRTEAFFGQGTRLTVV.

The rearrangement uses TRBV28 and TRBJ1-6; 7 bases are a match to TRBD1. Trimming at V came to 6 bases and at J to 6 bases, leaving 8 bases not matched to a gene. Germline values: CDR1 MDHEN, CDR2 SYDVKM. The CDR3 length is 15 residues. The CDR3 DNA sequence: TGTGCCAGCAGATTCGGGACAGCCGTTAATTCACCCCTCCACTTT. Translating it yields CASRFGTAVNSPLHF.